This section outlines one T cell receptor (beta chain) sequence together with its context. Its target is unknown. The CDR3 has 12 amino acids. Germline V gene lookup returns CDR1 MNHNS and CDR2 SASEGT. V was shortened by 2 bases and J by 4 bases, with 3 bases between the two germline ends. This specimen comes from a study of T cell responses to AZD1222 COVID-19 vaccine. General observations from the study: Reports indicate that nearly half of spike-specific TCRs are directed at unmutated variant regions. Seropositive status at baseline applied to only five to seven AZD1222 recipients. Among the donors, most were white British and more were female, and clonal diversity was possibly underestimated.

Timing groups of about 4 and about 12 weeks for second doses were pooled. Repertoires were generated with immunoSEQ multiplex PCR, while TCRdb's copy carries only in-frame clones and drops some. The sample lists 180,000 or so clones, roughly 92% seen once, with 0.9% to 1.1% in the top ten. The TCR sequence derives from an adult who received the AZD1222 COVID-19 vaccine. Sequenced material: peripheral blood, taken 28 days after the second AZD1222 dose. J is TRBJ1-3 and V is TRBV6-1; no firm D call. This chain's CDR3 is CASSELGNTIYF. The CDR3, as DNA: TGTGCCAGCAGTGAACTGGGAAACACCATATATTTT.